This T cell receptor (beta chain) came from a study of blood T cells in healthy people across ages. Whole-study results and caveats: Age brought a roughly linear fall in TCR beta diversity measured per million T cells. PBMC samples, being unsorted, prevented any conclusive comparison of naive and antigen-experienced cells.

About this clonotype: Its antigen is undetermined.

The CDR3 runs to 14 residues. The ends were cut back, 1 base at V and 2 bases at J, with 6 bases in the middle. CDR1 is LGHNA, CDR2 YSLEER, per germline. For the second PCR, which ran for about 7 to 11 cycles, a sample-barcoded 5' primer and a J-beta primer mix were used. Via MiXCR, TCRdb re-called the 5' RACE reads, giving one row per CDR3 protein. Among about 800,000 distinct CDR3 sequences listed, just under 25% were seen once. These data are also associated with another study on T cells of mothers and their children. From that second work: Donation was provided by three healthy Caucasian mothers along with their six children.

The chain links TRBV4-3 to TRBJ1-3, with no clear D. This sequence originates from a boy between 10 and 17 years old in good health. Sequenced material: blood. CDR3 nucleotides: TGCGCCAGCAGCCAAGCTTGGCCTGGAAACACCATATATTTT. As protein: CASSQAWPGNTIYF.